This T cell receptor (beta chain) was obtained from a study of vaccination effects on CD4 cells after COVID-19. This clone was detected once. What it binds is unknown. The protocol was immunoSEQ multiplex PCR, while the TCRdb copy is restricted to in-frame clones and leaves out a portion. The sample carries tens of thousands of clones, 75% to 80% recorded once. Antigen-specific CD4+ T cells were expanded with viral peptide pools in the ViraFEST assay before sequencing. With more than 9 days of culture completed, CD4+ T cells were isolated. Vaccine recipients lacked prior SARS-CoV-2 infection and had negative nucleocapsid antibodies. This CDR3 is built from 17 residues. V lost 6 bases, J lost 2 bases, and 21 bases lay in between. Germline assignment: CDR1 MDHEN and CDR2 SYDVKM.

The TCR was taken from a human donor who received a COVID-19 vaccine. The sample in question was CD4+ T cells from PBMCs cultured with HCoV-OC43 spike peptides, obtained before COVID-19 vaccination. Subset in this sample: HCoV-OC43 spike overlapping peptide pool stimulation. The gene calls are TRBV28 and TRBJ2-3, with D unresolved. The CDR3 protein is CASRGYLQLGPTDTQYF. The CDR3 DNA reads TGTGCCAGCAGGGGGTACCTGCAGCTAGGACCCACAGATACGCAGTATTTT.